This T cell receptor (beta chain) was identified in a study of blood T cells in healthy people across ages. Points on this clonotype: Antigen specificity is unknown.

It was with a sample-barcoded 5' primer and a J-beta primer mix that a second PCR of about 7 to 12 cycles was run. TCRdb ran MiXCR on the 5' RACE reads and lists one entry per CDR3 protein. The repertoire holds more than 1 million distinct CDR3 sequences, with 35% to 55% as singletons. Individuals who donated were healthy Caucasians from Russia aged 6 to 90. General study findings and limits: Researchers deemed the diversity estimates from one million T cells underestimates.

CDR1 and CDR2 (germline): MNHEY, SVGAGI. This CDR3 comprises 14 residues. V gave up 0 bases and J gave up 1 base, with 6 bases separating them. This receptor was identified in an older woman in good health. This chain connects TRBV6-5 to TRBJ1-2; D is undetermined. The specimen sequenced was blood. In DNA form, the CDR3 reads TGTGCCAGCAGTTACTCAAGGGATAACTATGGCTACACCTTC. Translation gives CASSYSRDNYGYTF.